Following are 4 T cell receptor beta chains from one sample sequenced in a study of CD8 T cells in ankylosing spondylitis. Study results and caveats: It appeared that ankylosing spondylitis blood was characterized by a TCR beta motif of seven or eight highly homologous variants.

These receptors lack a known antigen. TCRdb re-derived calls from the 5' RACE reads in MiXCR, one entry per CDR3 protein. Among over 700,000 distinct CDR3 sequences listed, around 20% were seen once. Sequenced sample: blood, either unsorted or a sorted T cell fraction (not recorded which). Receptors were obtained from a male donor with ankylosing spondylitis.

This clonotype turned up a few times. The V gene is TRBV7-2, the J gene TRBJ1-4; tentatively, D is TRBD1 (6 bases). The CDR3 runs 17 residues. Trimming removed 0 bases from V and 4 bases from J, with 15 bases in between. CDR1 and CDR2 from the germline V gene are SGHTA and FQGNSA. The DNA of the CDR3 is TGTGCCAGCAGCTTAGCGCTCTCCGGACAGTTTAATGAAAAACTGTTTTTT. Translating gives CASSLALSGQFNEKLFF.

The chain is built from TRBV4-3 and TRBJ1-6; D is undetermined. There are 16 residues in the CDR3. Trimming cost V 0 bases and J 9 bases, with 15 bases left between them. Germline-derived CDR1 and CDR2 are LGHNA and YSLEER. Here the CDR3 DNA reads TGCGCCAGCAGCCAAGAAACACGCCCTAAATCTTCACCCCTCCACTTT. The encoded protein is CASSQETRPKSSPLHF.

There are a few counts of this clonotype. The rearrangement links TRBV7-2 to TRBJ1-2, with 9 nucleotides matching TRBD1. V shed 4 bases, J shed 4 bases, and the junction held 7 bases outside the gene matches. Germline CDR1 SGHTA, CDR2 FQGNSA. There are 15 residues in the CDR3. The CDR3 loop reads CASSSTGGLLYGYTF. Written as DNA, the CDR3 is TGTGCCAGCAGCTCGACAGGGGGTCTGCTCTATGGCTACACCTTC. Supplemented by reference TRBV7-2 and TRBJ1-2, the full variable domain reads GAGVSQSPSNKVTEKGKDVELRCDPISGHTALYWYRQSLGQGLEFLIYFQGNSAPDKSGLPSDRFSAERTGGSVSTLTIQRTQQEDSAVYLCASSSTGGLLYGYTFGSGTRLTVV.

This clonotype was seen a handful of times. The chain has TRBV27 and TRBJ1-2; 9 bases line up with TRBD1. The germline V gene encodes CDR1 MNHEY and CDR2 SMNVEV (reference sequence). The CDR3 sequence is 19 residues long. The J segment lost 2 bases and the V segment lost 6 bases, leaving 19 bases of the junction unmatched. CDR3 nucleotide sequence: TGTGCCAGCAGCCTCAGCCCCCCGAACAGGGGGCGCCGGAACTATGGCTACACCTTC. Translation gives CASSLSPPNRGRRNYGYTF.